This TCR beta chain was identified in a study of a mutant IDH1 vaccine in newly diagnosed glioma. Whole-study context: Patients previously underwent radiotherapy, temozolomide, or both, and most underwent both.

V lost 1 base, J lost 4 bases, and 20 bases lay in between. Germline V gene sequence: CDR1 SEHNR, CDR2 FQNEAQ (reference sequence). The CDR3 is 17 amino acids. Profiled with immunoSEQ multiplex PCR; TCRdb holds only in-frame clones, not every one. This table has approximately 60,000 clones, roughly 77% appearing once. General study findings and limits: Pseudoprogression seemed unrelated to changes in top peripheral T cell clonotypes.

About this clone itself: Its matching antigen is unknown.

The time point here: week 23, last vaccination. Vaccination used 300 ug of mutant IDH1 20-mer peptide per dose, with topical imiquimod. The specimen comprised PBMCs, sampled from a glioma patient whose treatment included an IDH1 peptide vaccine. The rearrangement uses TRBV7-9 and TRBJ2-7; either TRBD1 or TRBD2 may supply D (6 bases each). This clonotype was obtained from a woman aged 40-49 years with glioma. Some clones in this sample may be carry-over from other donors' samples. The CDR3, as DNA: TGTGCCAGCAGCTTAGTCGTGGGGGCGGGTAGCGGATACGAGCAGTACTTC. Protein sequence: CASSLVVGAGSGYEQYF.